This is a list of T cell receptor beta chains from one sample in a study of response to subunit inactivated influenza vaccine. TCRdb ran MiXCR on the RT-PCR reads and lists one entry per CDR3 protein. The data hold around 190,000 distinct CDR3 sequences, with about an eighth observed a single time. Sequencing used CD8+ T cells sorted from PBMCs, obtained about 5 days after vaccination. These receptors were obtained from a man between 45 and 60 years old who received an inactivated influenza vaccine. Both conserved end residues are part of each CDR3. D genes are given only for firm matches. Size is stated for part of the rows, as once, few or many counts, or as a class when the clone is expanded.

CDR3 DNA	CDR3 protein	V gene	J gene	clone size	D gene
TGTGCCAGCAGCCTGGGGGGGGTAACCGGGGAGCTGTTTTTT	CASSLGGVTGELFF	TRBV4-2	TRBJ2-2	few	TRBD2
TGCAGCGTTGTGGGGACAGGATCTCGGGGTGGGAGCACTGAAGCTTTCTTT	CSVVGTGSRGGSTEAFF	TRBV29-1	TRBJ1-1	few	TRBD1
TGCGCCAGCAGCCACCTACCGGGACAAACGTTTAATGAGCAGTTCTTC	CASSHLPGQTFNEQFF	TRBV4-1	TRBJ2-1	NA	NA
TGTGCCAGCAGTTACGGGGGCGGCGTGTATCAGCCCCAGCATTTT	CASSYGGGVYQPQHF	TRBV6-2/TRBV6-3	TRBJ1-5	few	NA
TGTGCCAGCAGTCCACTAGCGGGGGGGACCCTCTACGAGCAGTACTTC	CASSPLAGGTLYEQYF	TRBV12-3/TRBV12-4	TRBJ2-7	NA	TRBD2
TGTGCCAGCAGTTCGTTAGGTCTGGACGAGCAGTACTTC	CASSSLGLDEQYF	TRBV6-6	TRBJ2-7	few	NA
TGTGCCAGCAACGGTGGGACTAGCGGCTACGAGCAGTACTTC	CASNGGTSGYEQYF	TRBV28	TRBJ2-7	few	TRBD2
TGTGCCACCTTTCACGAGAAAGATTTAGCGGGATATCTGATAAATGAGCAGTTCTTC	CATFHEKDLAGYLINEQFF	TRBV10-3	TRBJ2-1	few	TRBD2
TGTGCCAGCAGTGAGGACGGGGGGGCCTACAATGAGCAGTTCTTC	CASSEDGGAYNEQFF	TRBV25-1	TRBJ2-1	NA	TRBD2
TGTGCCAGCAGTTTTGAAGGGGTACAGCCCCAGCATTTT	CASSFEGVQPQHF	TRBV12-3/TRBV12-4	TRBJ1-5	NA	NA
TGTGCCAGCAGCCCACCGGACGGGGGGAAGTACGAGCAGTACTTC	CASSPPDGGKYEQYF	TRBV12-3/TRBV12-4	TRBJ2-7	many	TRBD2
TGTGCCAGCAGTCCAGGGTTTCATGCTGGCTACACCTTC	CASSPGFHAGYTF	TRBV12-3/TRBV12-4	TRBJ1-2	few	NA
TGTGCCAGCACCAAACCGGGACCGGAGTCACCCCTCCACTTT	CASTKPGPESPLHF	TRBV6-1	TRBJ1-6	NA	NA
TGTGCCAGCAGCTTAGGAGGCTTCAGCCCAGATACGCAGTATTTT	CASSLGGFSPDTQYF	TRBV7-9	TRBJ2-3	NA	NA
TGTGCCACCTGGGGGAGCGGAGCAGATACGCAGTATTTT	CATWGSGADTQYF	TRBV7-9	TRBJ2-3	NA	NA
TGTGCCAGCAGTTACGGGACTTACAGCCACGAGCAGTACTTC	CASSYGTYSHEQYF	TRBV6-5	TRBJ2-7	few	NA
TGTGCCACCAGTAAAACAGGCCGCACAGATACGCAGTATTTT	CATSKTGRTDTQYF	TRBV24-1	TRBJ2-3	few	NA
TGTGCCAGCATTTTTATGGCTACCAAGGGGAGGTGGGGCAATCAGCCCCAGCATTTT	CASIFMATKGRWGNQPQHF	TRBV28	TRBJ1-5	NA	NA
TGCAGCGTTGATCGTCGGGACTCCCACCTGCTCGATGAGCAGTTCTTC	CSVDRRDSHLLDEQFF	TRBV29-1	TRBJ2-1	few	NA
TGCGCCAGCAGCTTGGTAGGGCAGGGGTGGGATGAGCAGTTCTTC	CASSLVGQGWDEQFF	TRBV5-1	TRBJ2-1	few	NA
TGTGCCAGCAGAGACGGACAGGGGGTGGGCAATCAGCCCCAGCATTTT	CASRDGQGVGNQPQHF	TRBV6-1	TRBJ1-5	few	TRBD1